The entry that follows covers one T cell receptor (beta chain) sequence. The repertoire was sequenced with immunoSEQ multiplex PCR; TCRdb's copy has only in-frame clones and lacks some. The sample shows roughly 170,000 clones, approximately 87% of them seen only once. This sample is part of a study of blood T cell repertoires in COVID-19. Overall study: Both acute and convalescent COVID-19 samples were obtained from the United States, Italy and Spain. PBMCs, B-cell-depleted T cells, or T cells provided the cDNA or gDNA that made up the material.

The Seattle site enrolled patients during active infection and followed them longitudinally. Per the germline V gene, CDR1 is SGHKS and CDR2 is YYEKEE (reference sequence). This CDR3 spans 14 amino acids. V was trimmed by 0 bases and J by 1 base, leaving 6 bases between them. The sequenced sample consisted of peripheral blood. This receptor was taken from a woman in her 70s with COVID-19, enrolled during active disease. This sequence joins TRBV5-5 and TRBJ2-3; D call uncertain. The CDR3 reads CASSLGRGTDTQYF. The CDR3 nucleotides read TGTGCCAGCAGCTTGGGAAGAGGCACAGATACGCAGTATTTT. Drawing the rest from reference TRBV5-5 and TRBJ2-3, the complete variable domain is DAGVTQSPTHLIKTRGQQVTLRCSPISGHKSVSWYQQVLGQGPQFIFQYYEKEERGRGNFPDRFSARQFPNYSSELNVNALLLGDSALYLCASSLGRGTDTQYFGPGTRLTVL.